This T cell receptor beta chain is drawn from a study of T-cell memory formation after mild COVID-19. Regarding this clonotype: Its specificity is unknown.

Constant-segment-primed 5'RACE gave TCR alpha and TCR beta cDNA libraries with sample barcodes and UMIs. TCRdb passed the 5' RACE reads through MiXCR, listing each CDR3 protein once. The sample lists just over 50,000 distinct CDR3 sequences; approximately 9.1% were seen once. Findings and limits, study-wide: CD4+ contracting clones were mainly CM and EM; CD8+ ones, EMRA. CD4+ bias marked clones expanding day 15 to 37, unlike balanced contracting clones. In second-wave clones peaking day 37, SARS-CoV-2 specificity remained unconfirmed.

CDR3 length equals 17 residues. Germline CDR1 SGHTA, CDR2 FQGTGA. V was clipped by 5 bases and J by 0 bases, with 14 bases between them. The genes are TRBV7-3 and TRBJ2-6; D tentatively reads TRBD1 or TRBD2 (6 bases each). The sequencing sample was made of PBMCs or a T cell subset sorted from them (not recorded which). This sequence was found in an adult woman who had mild COVID-19 (a few samples of this study predate the infection). Cell type and time point are not known. The CDR3 nucleotides are TGTGCCAGCAGCCACGCCGGGGGCTCCTCTGGGGCCAACGTCCTGACTTTC. This gives the protein CASSHAGGSSGANVLTF.